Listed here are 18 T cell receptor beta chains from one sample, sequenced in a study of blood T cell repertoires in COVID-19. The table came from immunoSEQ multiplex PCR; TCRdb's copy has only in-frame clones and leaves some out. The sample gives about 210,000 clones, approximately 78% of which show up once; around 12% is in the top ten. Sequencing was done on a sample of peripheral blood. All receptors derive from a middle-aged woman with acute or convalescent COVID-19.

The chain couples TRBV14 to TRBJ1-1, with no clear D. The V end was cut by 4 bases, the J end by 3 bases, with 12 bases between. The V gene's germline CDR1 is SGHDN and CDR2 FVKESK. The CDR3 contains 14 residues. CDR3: CASSLSQAYTEAFF. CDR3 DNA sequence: TGTGCCAGCAGCCTTTCCCAGGCCTACACTGAAGCTTTCTTT.

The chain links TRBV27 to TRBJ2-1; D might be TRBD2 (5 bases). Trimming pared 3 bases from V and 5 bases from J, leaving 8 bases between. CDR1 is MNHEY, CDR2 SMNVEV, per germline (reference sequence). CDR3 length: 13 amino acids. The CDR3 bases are TGTGCCAGCAGTTTCGAAGCGGACAATGAGCAGTTCTTC. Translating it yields CASSFEADNEQFF.

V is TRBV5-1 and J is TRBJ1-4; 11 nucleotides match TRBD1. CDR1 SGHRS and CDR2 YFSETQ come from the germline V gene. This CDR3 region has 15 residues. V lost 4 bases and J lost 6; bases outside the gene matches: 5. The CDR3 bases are TGCGCCAGCAGCACATGGGGACAGGGGGATGAAAAACTGTTTTTT. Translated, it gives CASSTWGQGDEKLFF. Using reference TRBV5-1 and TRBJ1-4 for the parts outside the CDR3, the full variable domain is KAGVTQTPRYLIKTRGQQVTLSCSPISGHRSVSWYQQTPGQGLQFLFEYFSETQRNKGNFPGRFSGRQFSNSRSEMNVSTLELGDSALYLCASSTWGQGDEKLFFGSGTQLSVL.

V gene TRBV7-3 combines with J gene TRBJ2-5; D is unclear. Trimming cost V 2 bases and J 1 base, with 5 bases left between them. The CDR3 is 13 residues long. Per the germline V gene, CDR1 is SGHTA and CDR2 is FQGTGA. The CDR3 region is CASSLGRQETQYF. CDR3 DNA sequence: TGTGCCAGCAGCTTAGGGCGCCAAGAGACCCAGTACTTC.

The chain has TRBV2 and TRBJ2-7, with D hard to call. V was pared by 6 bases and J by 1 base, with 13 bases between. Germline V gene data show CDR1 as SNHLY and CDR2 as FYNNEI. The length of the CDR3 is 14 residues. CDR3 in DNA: TGTGCCAGCAGAGCCGACATCGTATCCTACGAGCAGTACTTC. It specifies CASRADIVSYEQYF.

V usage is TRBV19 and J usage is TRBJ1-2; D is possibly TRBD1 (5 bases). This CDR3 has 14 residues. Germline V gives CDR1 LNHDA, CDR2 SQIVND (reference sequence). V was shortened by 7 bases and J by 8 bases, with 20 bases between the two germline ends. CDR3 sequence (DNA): TGTGCCAGTAACCCGTCAAGGGCGGGGACGGGCTACACCTTC. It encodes CASNPSRAGTGYTF.

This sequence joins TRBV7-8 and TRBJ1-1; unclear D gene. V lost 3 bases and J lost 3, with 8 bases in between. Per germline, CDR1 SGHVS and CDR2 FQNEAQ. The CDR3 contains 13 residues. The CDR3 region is CASSFGVDTEAFF. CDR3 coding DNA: TGTGCCAGCAGCTTCGGGGTTGACACTGAAGCTTTCTTT.

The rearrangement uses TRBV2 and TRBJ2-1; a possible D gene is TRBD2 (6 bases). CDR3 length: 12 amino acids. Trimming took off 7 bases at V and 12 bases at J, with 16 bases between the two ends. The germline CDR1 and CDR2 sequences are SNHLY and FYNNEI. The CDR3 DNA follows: TGTGCCAGCATGGACTGGTCGGAGGGGCAGTTCTTC. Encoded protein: CASMDWSEGQFF. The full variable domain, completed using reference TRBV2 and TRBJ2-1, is EPEVTQTPSHQVTQMGQEVILRCVPISNHLYFYWYRQILGQKVEFLVSFYNNEISEKSEIFDDQFSVERPDGSNFTLKIRSTKLEDSAMYFCASMDWSEGQFFGPGTRLTVL.

The CDR3 nucleotides read TGTGCCACCGGGGAAAAGGGGGCATACGAGCAGTACTTC. It translates to CATGEKGAYEQYF. The chain carries TRBV10-3 and TRBJ2-7, with TRBD1 identical over 7 bases. The trim removed 10 bases at V and 4 bases at J, leaving 10 bases unmatched. CDR3 length equals 13 residues. Germline CDR1 and CDR2: ENHRY and SYGVKD.

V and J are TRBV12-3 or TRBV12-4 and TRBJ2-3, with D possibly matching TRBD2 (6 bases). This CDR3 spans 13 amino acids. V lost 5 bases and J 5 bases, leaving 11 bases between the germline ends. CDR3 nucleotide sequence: TGTGCCAGCAGTCGATACGGGGGAGATACGCAGTATTTT. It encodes CASSRYGGDTQYF.

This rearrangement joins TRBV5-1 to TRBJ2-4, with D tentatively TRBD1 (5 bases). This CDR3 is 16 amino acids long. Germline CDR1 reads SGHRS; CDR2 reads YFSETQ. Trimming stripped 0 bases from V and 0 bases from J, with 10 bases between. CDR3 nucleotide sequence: TGCGCCAGCAGCTTGGAGGGGCCTAGAGCCAAAAACATTCAGTACTTC. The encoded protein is CASSLEGPRAKNIQYF.

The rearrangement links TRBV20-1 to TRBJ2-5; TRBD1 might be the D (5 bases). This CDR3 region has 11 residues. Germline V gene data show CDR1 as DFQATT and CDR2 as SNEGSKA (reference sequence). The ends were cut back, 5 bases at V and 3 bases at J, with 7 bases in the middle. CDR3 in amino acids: CSAAGKETQYF. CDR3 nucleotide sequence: TGCAGTGCTGCAGGGAAAGAGACCCAGTACTTC.

This CDR3 reads CASSSDSNPGVSNQPQHF. The CDR3 nucleotides are TGTGCCAGTAGCTCCGACTCGAACCCAGGGGTTAGCAATCAGCCCCAGCATTTT. The chain links TRBV19 to TRBJ1-5, with TRBD1 as a possible D gene (6 bases). V was cut by 6 bases and J by 0 bases, with 21 bases left in between. The CDR3 covers 18 residues. Germline values: CDR1 LNHDA, CDR2 SQIVND (reference sequence).

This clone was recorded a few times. CDR3 residues: CATAPDSGSSYNEQFF. CDR3 sequence (DNA): TGTGCCACCGCCCCGGATTCGGGGTCCTCCTACAATGAGCAGTTCTTC. This chain uses TRBV24-1 with TRBJ2-1, with D possibly TRBD2 on 5 matching bases. Germline loops: CDR1 KGHDR, CDR2 SFDVKD. The CDR3 extends over 16 amino acids. Deletions cut 9 bases from V and 0 bases from J, with 17 bases between.

In DNA form, the CDR3 reads TGTGCCAGCAGCCAACCTCTGGACAGGACGACTAACTATGGCTACACCTTC. It specifies CASSQPLDRTTNYGYTF. The chain combines TRBV3-1 (or the pseudogene TRBV3-2) with TRBJ1-2; 7 nucleotides agree with TRBD1. Germline-derived CDR1 and CDR2 are LGHDT and YNNKEL (reference sequence). The CDR3 loop spans 17 amino acids. J lost 0 bases, V lost 2 bases, and 9 bases had no gene match.

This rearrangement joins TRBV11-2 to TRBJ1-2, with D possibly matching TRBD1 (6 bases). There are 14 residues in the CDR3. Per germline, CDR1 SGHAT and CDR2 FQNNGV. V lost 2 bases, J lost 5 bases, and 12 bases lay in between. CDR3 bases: TGTGCCAGCAGCTTACAGGGGATGCGGTATGGCTACACCTTC. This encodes CASSLQGMRYGYTF.

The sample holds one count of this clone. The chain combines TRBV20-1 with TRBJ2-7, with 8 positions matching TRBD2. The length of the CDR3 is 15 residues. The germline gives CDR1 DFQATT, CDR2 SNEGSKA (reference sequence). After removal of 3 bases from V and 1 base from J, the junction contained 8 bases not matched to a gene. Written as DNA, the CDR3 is TGCAGTGCTAGTAATCCCAGCGGGAGTTCCTACGAGCAGTACTTC. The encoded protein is CSASNPSGSSYEQYF.

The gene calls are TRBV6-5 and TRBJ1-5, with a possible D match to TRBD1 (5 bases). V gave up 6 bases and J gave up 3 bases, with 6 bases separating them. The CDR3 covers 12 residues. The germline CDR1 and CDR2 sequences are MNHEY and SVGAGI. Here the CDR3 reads CASSRDNQPQHF. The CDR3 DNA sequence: TGTGCCAGCAGCAGGGACAATCAGCCCCAGCATTTT.